The present entry profiles one T cell receptor beta chain with its context. No antigen is known for it. Profiled with immunoSEQ multiplex PCR; TCRdb holds only in-frame clones, not every one. The profile shows almost 200,000 clones, about 81% of them singletons. The CDR3 spans 13 residues. CDR1 and CDR2 (germline): GTSNPN, SVGIG (reference sequence). V was cut by 2 bases and J by 7 bases, with 12 bases left in between. The sample comes from a study of cytomegalovirus exposure and HLA in healthy donors. Overall study context: The approximately 670 first-cohort repertoires and the approximately 130 validation repertoires shared the same platform, a later analysis reported.

Findings of the study overall: Reports credit the classifier with highly specific, highly sensitive diagnosis of cytomegalovirus status. The study labeled about 160 TCR beta chains cytomegalovirus-associated. Confirmation was obtained in vitro that a few CMV-associated chains are specific for CMV antigens.

The rearrangement links TRBV30 to TRBJ1-5; D is perhaps TRBD1 (6 bases). The sequenced sample was PBMCs. The origin of this receptor is a woman in her twenties or thirties in good health and CMV-seronegative. The CDR3 loop is CAWSHRVQQPQHF. The CDR3 nucleotides are TGTGCCTGGAGTCACAGGGTCCAACAGCCCCAGCATTTT.